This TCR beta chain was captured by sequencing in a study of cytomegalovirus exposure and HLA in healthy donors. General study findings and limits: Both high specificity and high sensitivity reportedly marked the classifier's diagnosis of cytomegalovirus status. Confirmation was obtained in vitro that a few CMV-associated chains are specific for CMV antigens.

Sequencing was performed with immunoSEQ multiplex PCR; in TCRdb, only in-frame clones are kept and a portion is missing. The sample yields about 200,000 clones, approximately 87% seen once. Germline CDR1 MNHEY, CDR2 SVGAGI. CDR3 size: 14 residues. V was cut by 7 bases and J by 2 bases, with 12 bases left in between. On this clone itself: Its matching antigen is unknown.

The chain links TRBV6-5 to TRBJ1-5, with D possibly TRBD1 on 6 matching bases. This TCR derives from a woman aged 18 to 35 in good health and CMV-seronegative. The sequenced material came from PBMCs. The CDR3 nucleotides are TGTGCCAGCAAAGGACAGCGTGGCAATCAGCCCCAGCATTTT. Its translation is CASKGQRGNQPQHF.